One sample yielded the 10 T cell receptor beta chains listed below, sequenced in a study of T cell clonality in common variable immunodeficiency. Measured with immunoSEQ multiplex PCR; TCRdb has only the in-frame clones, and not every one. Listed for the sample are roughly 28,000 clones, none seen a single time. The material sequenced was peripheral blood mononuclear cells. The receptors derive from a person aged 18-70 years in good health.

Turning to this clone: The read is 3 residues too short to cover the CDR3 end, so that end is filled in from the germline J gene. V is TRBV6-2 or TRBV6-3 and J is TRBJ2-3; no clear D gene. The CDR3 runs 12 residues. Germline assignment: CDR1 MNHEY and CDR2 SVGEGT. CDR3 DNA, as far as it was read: TGTGCCAGCAGCCAAGGGCCCCGGCCG. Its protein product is CASSQGPRP. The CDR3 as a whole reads CASSQGPRPQYF.

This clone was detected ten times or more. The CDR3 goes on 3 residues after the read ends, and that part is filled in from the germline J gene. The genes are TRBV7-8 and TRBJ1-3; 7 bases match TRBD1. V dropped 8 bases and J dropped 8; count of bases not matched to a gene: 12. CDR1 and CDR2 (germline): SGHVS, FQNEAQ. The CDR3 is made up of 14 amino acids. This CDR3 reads CASRPWTGVDTIYF. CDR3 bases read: TGTGCCAGCCGTCCATGGACAGGTGTAGACACC.

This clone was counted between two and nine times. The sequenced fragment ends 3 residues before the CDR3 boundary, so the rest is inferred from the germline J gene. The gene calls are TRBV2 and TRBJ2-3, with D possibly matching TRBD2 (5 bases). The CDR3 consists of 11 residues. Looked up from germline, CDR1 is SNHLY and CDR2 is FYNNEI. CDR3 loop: CASILTGAQYF. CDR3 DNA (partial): TGTGCCAGCATCCTAACCGGGGCG.

Incomplete CDR3 DNA: TGTGCCAGCAGCTTGGCGGAGGTTCAGGGC. As protein: CASSLAEVQG. The entire CDR3 is CASSLAEVQGYTF. The V and J genes are TRBV11-2 and TRBJ1-2, with D uncertain. The read comes to an end 3 residues before the CDR3 does, leaving the germline J gene to fill in the end. Germline lookup yields CDR1 SGHAT and CDR2 FQNNGV. The CDR3 is made up of 13 amino acids.

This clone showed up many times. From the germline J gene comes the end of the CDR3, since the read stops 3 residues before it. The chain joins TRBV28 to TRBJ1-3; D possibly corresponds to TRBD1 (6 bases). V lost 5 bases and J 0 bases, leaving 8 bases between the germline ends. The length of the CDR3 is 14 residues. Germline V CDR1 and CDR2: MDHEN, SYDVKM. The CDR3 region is CASSQGFSGNTIYF. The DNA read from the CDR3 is TGTGCCAGCAGTCAGGGGTTCTCTGGAAACACC.

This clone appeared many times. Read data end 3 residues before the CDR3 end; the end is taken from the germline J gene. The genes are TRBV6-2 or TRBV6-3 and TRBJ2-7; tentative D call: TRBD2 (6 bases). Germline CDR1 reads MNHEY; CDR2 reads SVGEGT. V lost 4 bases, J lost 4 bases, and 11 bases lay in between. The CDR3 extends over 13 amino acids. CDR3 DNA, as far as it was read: TGTGCCAGCAGTTCCGGGACTCGGTACGAG. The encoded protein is CASSSGTRYE. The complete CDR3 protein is CASSSGTRYEQYF.

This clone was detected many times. The CDR3 sequence is CSVTGTYPYNEQFF. The DNA read from the CDR3 is TGCAGCGTGACAGGGACATACCCTTACAATGAG. The rearrangement uses TRBV29-1 and TRBJ2-1; 7 bases line up with TRBD1. The read ends 3 residues shy of where the CDR3 ends; the end is completed using the germline J gene. This CDR3 has 14 residues. The J segment lost 4 bases and the V segment lost 6 bases, leaving 9 bases of the junction unmatched. Germline loops: CDR1 SQVTM, CDR2 ANQGSEA.

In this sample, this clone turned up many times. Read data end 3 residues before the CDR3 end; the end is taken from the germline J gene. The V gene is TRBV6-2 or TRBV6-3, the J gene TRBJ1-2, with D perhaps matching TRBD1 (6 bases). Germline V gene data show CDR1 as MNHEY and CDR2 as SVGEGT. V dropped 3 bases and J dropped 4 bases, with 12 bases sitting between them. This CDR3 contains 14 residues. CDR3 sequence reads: CASSYGGWVYGYTF. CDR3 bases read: TGTGCCAGCAGTTATGGGGGCTGGGTCTATGGC.

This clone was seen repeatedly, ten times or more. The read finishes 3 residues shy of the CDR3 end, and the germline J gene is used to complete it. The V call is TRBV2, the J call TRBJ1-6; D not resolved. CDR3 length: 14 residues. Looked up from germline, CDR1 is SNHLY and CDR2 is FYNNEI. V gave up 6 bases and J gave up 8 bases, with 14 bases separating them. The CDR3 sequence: CASSLTVAYSPLHF. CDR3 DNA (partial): TGTGCCAGCAGCCTAACAGTGGCCTATTCACCC.

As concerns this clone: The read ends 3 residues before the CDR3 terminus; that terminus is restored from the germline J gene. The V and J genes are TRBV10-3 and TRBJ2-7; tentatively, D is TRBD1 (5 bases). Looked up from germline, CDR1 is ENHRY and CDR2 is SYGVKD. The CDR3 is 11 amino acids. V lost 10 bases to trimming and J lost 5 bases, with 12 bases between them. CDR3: CATKQVHEQYF. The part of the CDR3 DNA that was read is TGTGCCACAAAACAGGTCCACGAG.